The entry that follows covers one T cell receptor beta chain sequence. This record belongs to a study of shared clonotypes between healthy human individuals. The trim removed 0 bases at V and 0 bases at J, leaving 9 bases unmatched. The CDR3 is 19 amino acids. Germline V gene lookup returns CDR1 MGHRA and CDR2 YSYEKL. CD8 memory merged CD45RO+ with CCR7-negative CD45RA+ TemRA cells. Deep was the level used in running the assay. Profiling relied on immunoSEQ multiplex PCR, and the TCRdb table lists in-frame clones only, not all of them. This table holds about 690,000 clones, about 90% found once. This clonotype was obtained from a man between 18 and 35 years old in good health. Some clones in this sample may be carry-over from other donors' samples. Sequenced input: memory CD8+ T cells from PBMCs. Subset defined: CD45RO+ cells pooled with CCR7-negative TemRA cells. This rearrangement joins TRBV4-1 to TRBJ1-4, with 8 bases identical to TRBD1. CDR3 sequence reads: CASSQESQGAVATNEKLFF. The CDR3 DNA reads TGCGCCAGCAGCCAAGAAAGTCAGGGGGCCGTAGCAACTAATGAAAAACTGTTTTTT.